This T cell receptor (beta chain) was sequenced in a study of CD8 T cells in ankylosing spondylitis. With molecular barcodes, quantitative 5'-RACE was used to make the TCR beta libraries. Using its own MiXCR run on the 5' RACE reads, TCRdb lists one record per CDR3 protein. The sample lists some 840,000 distinct CDR3 sequences; around 11% were seen once. Remarks on this clonotype: The antigen remains undetermined.

Broader study findings: Seemingly characteristic of ankylosing spondylitis blood was a TCR beta motif consisting of about 8 highly homologous variants. The authors reported significant enrichment of disease-linked clones in matched ankylosing spondylitis synovial fluid. Researchers report that disease-linked clones proved CD8+ and relatively rare in peripheral blood.

The CDR3 is 12 amino acids. V lost 6 bases to trimming and J lost 7 bases, with 9 bases between them. Germline V CDR1 and CDR2: SGHVS, FQNEAQ. The gene calls are TRBV7-8 and TRBJ2-2, with D unresolved. This sequence originates from a male donor with ankylosing spondylitis. The sample comprised blood, either unsorted or a sorted T cell fraction (not recorded which). The DNA for the CDR3 is TGTGCCAGCAGGAAGGTTTTCGGGGAGCTGTTTTTT. This sequence encodes CASRKVFGELFF.